These T cell receptor beta chains were read from a single sample in a study of shared clonotypes between healthy human individuals. Some clones are missing from TCRdb's copy, which holds only in-frame ones; the method was immunoSEQ multiplex PCR. The repertoire holds a few million clones, with approximately 94% as singletons. The sequenced sample consisted of naive CD4+ T cells sorted from blood. The receptors were gathered from a young man in good health. Each CDR3 is given with its conserved first and last residue. D genes are given only for firm matches. The size of a clone is reported for some rows only, either as once, few or many, or as a class for expanded clones.

clone_size	v_call	j_call	d_call	cdr3_aa	cdr3_nt
NA	TRBV4-3	TRBJ2-7	NA	CASSQDHGPSPYEQYF	TGCGCCAGCAGCCAAGATCACGGACCCTCCCCCTACGAGCAGTACTTC
NA	TRBV29-1	TRBJ2-7	TRBD2	CSGGRSFYEQYF	TGCAGCGGCGGGAGGAGTTTCTACGAGCAGTACTTC
NA	TRBV5-1	TRBJ2-1	TRBD1	CASSPRGTGGNNEQFF	TGCGCCAGCAGCCCCAGGGGGACAGGGGGTAACAATGAGCAGTTCTTC
NA	TRBV5-1	TRBJ2-2	NA	CASSTTQGELFF	TGCGCCAGCAGTACGACCCAGGGGGAGCTGTTTTTT
NA	TRBV7-9	TRBJ2-2	NA	CASSRDSRGTGELFF	TGTGCCAGCAGCCGCGATAGCCGGGGCACCGGGGAGCTGTTTTTT
NA	TRBV27	TRBJ1-2	NA	CASSPGLHRSGYTF	TGTGCCAGCAGTCCGGGACTTCATCGCTCTGGCTACACCTTC
NA	TRBV6-1	TRBJ1-2	NA	CASSVVDYGYTF	TGTGCCAGCAGTGTGGTAGACTATGGCTACACCTTC
NA	TRBV11-2	TRBJ2-3	NA	CASSLGGAGGTDTQYF	TGTGCCAGCAGCTTAGGAGGGGCAGGGGGCACAGATACGCAGTATTTT
NA	TRBV6-5	TRBJ2-7	NA	CASKIPGDTYEQYF	TGTGCCAGCAAGATTCCAGGGGATACCTACGAGCAGTACTTC
NA	TRBV7-2	TRBJ2-7	NA	CASSLGASSSYEQYF	TGTGCCAGCAGCTTAGGGGCCTCCAGCTCCTACGAGCAGTACTTC
NA	TRBV9	TRBJ2-1	TRBD2	CASSVGTRQNNEQFF	TGTGCCAGCAGCGTAGGGACTAGACAAAACAATGAGCAGTTCTTC
NA	TRBV7-2	TRBJ2-7	TRBD2	CASSTQAGIGYEQYF	TGTGCCAGCAGCACCCAAGCGGGAATCGGGTACGAGCAGTACTTC
NA	TRBV18	TRBJ1-6	NA	CASSPTQGQNNSPLHF	TGTGCCAGCTCACCGACGCAAGGACAGAATAATTCACCCCTCCACTTT
NA	TRBV27	TRBJ1-2	NA	CASSGAGNYGYTF	TGTGCCAGCAGCGGCGCGGGGAACTATGGCTACACCTTC
NA	TRBV12-2	TRBJ1-6	NA	CASRSWTGAPHSPLHF	TGTGCAAGTCGATCTTGGACAGGGGCGCCTCATTCACCCCTCCACTTT
NA	TRBV30	TRBJ1-5	TRBD1	CAWSSGQGGNQPQHF	TGTGCCTGGAGCTCCGGACAGGGCGGCAATCAGCCCCAGCATTTT
NA	TRBV9	TRBJ2-1	TRBD1	CASSVGSGGALNEQFF	TGTGCCAGCAGCGTAGGATCAGGGGGCGCATTAAATGAGCAGTTCTTC
NA	TRBV10-1	TRBJ2-1	TRBD1	CASSATSGTGADEQFF	TGCGCCAGCAGTGCTACCTCCGGGACAGGGGCGGATGAGCAGTTCTTC
NA	TRBV29-1	TRBJ1-3	NA	CSVGRTSLSGNTIYF	TGCAGCGTTGGTAGGACGTCTCTCTCTGGAAACACCATATATTTT
NA	TRBV29-1	TRBJ1-2	TRBD1	CSVGDSQLWGYTF	TGCAGCGTTGGGGACAGTCAACTTTGGGGCTACACCTTC
NA	TRBV13	TRBJ2-3	TRBD2	CASSPGLAGRPGDTQYF	TGTGCCAGCAGCCCGGGACTAGCGGGGCGTCCCGGAGATACGCAGTATTTT
NA	TRBV9	TRBJ2-1	NA	CASSGAPLRGGEQFF	TGTGCCAGCAGCGGAGCGCCTCTGCGAGGGGGTGAGCAGTTCTTC
once	TRBV6-1	TRBJ1-2	TRBD1	CASLPTGWSGYTF	TGTGCCAGCTTACCGACAGGGTGGTCTGGCTACACCTTC
NA	TRBV20-1	TRBJ2-7	NA	CSVGASYEQYF	TGCAGTGTGGGGGCCTCCTACGAGCAGTACTTC
NA	TRBV5-5	TRBJ2-5	TRBD2	CASSLDVGGAETQYF	TGTGCCAGCAGCTTGGATGTCGGGGGGGCAGAGACCCAGTACTTC
NA	TRBV7-2	TRBJ2-7	TRBD2	CASSPGVAGVNEQYF	TGTGCCAGCAGCCCTGGGGTAGCGGGAGTCAATGAGCAGTACTTC
NA	TRBV6-1	TRBJ2-3	NA	CASARTDTQYF	TGTGCCAGCGCCCGCACAGATACGCAGTATTTT
once	TRBV20-1	TRBJ1-3	TRBD1	CSAPGQDTIYF	TGCAGTGCCCCCGGACAGGACACCATATATTTT
NA	TRBV27	TRBJ2-7	NA	CASSRGSHEQYF	TGTGCCAGCAGCCGGGGGTCACACGAGCAGTACTTC
once	TRBV6-1	TRBJ1-1	NA	CASSKPGATEAFF	TGTGCCAGCAGTAAGCCCGGGGCGACTGAAGCTTTCTTT
NA	TRBV28	TRBJ2-7	NA	CASSSINPIQSYEQYF	TGTGCCAGCAGTTCTATAAACCCGATACAAAGCTACGAGCAGTACTTC
NA	TRBV9	TRBJ1-2	NA	CASSVDGIYGYTF	TGTGCCAGCAGCGTAGACGGCATCTATGGCTACACCTTC
NA	TRBV14	TRBJ1-1	NA	CASSRLEIRVNTEAFF	TGTGCCAGCAGCCGTCTTGAGATCAGGGTGAACACTGAAGCTTTCTTT
NA	TRBV19	TRBJ2-5	NA	CASREAETQYF	TGTGCCAGTAGAGAGGCCGAGACCCAGTACTTC
once	TRBV7-9	TRBJ2-5	NA	CASSSRGSGFSETQYF	TGTGCCAGCAGCTCCCGGGGTAGCGGTTTCTCGGAGACCCAGTACTTC
NA	TRBV7-6	TRBJ2-6	NA	CASSLSMASGANVLTF	TGTGCCAGCAGCTTAAGTATGGCCTCTGGGGCCAACGTCCTGACTTTC
NA	TRBV7-3	TRBJ1-6	TRBD1	CASSQGTVYNSPLHF	TGTGCCAGCAGCCAAGGGACAGTCTATAATTCACCCCTCCACTTT
once	TRBV6-6	TRBJ2-7	TRBD1	CASRKRQGSDEQYF	TGTGCCAGCAGAAAACGACAGGGAAGCGACGAGCAGTACTTC
once	TRBV5-1	TRBJ2-7	TRBD2	CASSLLGLAGANSYEQYF	TGCGCCAGCAGCTTGTTGGGGCTAGCGGGAGCGAACTCCTACGAGCAGTACTTC
NA	TRBV14	TRBJ2-3	NA	CASSQDARTDTQYF	TGTGCCAGCAGTCAAGACGCCCGCACAGATACGCAGTATTTT
NA	TRBV21-1	TRBJ1-6	NA	CASSTTGRPSPLHF	TGTGCCAGCAGCACGACAGGGAGGCCTTCACCCCTCCACTTT
once	TRBV9	TRBJ1-1	NA	CASSRLQNTEAFF	TGTGCCAGCAGCAGACTCCAGAACACTGAAGCTTTCTTT
NA	TRBV15	TRBJ1-4	NA	CATSRDKGITNEKLFF	TGTGCCACCAGCAGAGATAAGGGGATCACTAATGAAAAACTGTTTTTT
once	TRBV18	TRBJ2-2	NA	CASSPEGLLNTGELFF	TGTGCCAGCTCACCGGAGGGATTGCTCAACACCGGGGAGCTGTTTTTT
NA	TRBV9	TRBJ2-2	NA	CASSVMGADTGELFF	TGTGCCAGCAGCGTTATGGGGGCGGACACCGGGGAGCTGTTTTTT
NA	TRBV6-1	TRBJ1-3	NA	CASSSVGLLTTIYF	TGTGCCAGCAGTTCGGTGGGACTCCTAACAACCATATATTTT